The 29 T cell receptor beta chains presented below share a single source sample, sequenced in a study of CD8 T cells in ankylosing spondylitis. Their recognized antigens are unknown. Study-wide results and limits: Characteristic of ankylosing spondylitis blood, it appeared, was a TCR beta motif comprising several highly homologous variants.

A single record per CDR3 protein comes from TCRdb applying MiXCR to the 5' RACE reads. Counted here are more than 650,000 distinct CDR3 sequences, over 9.5% occurring once; the ten biggest clones make up approximately 0.5%. The sample comprised blood, either unsorted or a sorted T cell fraction (not recorded which). These receptors were obtained from a male donor with ankylosing spondylitis.

This clonotype was detected only a few times. The chain carries TRBV5-8 and TRBJ1-2, with no clear D. Per the germline V gene, CDR1 is SGHTS and CDR2 is YDEGEE. The CDR3 totals 14 residues. Trimming took 1 base from V and 4 from J, leaving 11 bases between them. CDR3 protein: CASSLSPGVYGYTF. The DNA for the CDR3 is TGTGCCAGCAGCTTGAGTCCAGGAGTCTATGGCTACACCTTC.

The table lists this clonotype with many counts. The V gene is TRBV5-6, the J gene TRBJ2-1; tentative D call: TRBD1 (5 bases). V dropped 0 bases and J dropped 6 bases, with 19 bases sitting between them. Germline loops: CDR1 SGHDT, CDR2 YYEEEE. CDR3 size: 17 residues. CDR3 protein: CASSLDSGLMLGNEQFF. The CDR3 DNA follows: TGTGCCAGCAGCTTGGATTCAGGGCTTATGTTGGGCAATGAGCAGTTCTTC.

This rearrangement joins TRBV11-2 to TRBJ2-7, with D possibly matching TRBD1 (5 bases). CDR1 is SGHAT, CDR2 FQNNGV, per germline. Trimming left V 5 bases short and J 0 bases short, with 11 bases between. The CDR3 contains 14 residues. This chain's CDR3 is CASSPRQTSYEQYF. The CDR3 DNA follows: TGTGCCAGCAGCCCTAGACAGACCTCCTACGAGCAGTACTTC.

The chain combines TRBV7-9 with TRBJ2-7; D is possibly TRBD2 (5 bases). The germline CDR1 and CDR2 sequences are SEHNR and FQNEAQ (reference sequence). V lost 4 bases, J lost 4 bases, and 17 bases lay in between. The CDR3 covers 15 residues. The DNA for the CDR3 is TGTGCCAGCAGCTCCACCGGGATCGGGTTTTACGAGCAGTACTTC. Amino acid sequence: CASSSTGIGFYEQYF.

Written as DNA, the CDR3 is TGTGCCAGTAGTATAGGCCTACAGGGGGCAGGCAATCAGCCCCAGCATTTT. This translates into CASSIGLQGAGNQPQHF. This chain links TRBV19 with TRBJ1-5; 9 bases are a match to TRBD1. CDR1 LNHDA and CDR2 SQIVND come from the germline V gene (reference sequence). The CDR3 consists of 17 residues. Losses at the gene ends were 1 base for V and 2 bases for J; bases not matched to a gene: 6.

This chain uses TRBV9 with TRBJ1-2, with a possible D match to TRBD1 (6 bases). CDR3 length: 13 amino acids. The germline gives CDR1 SGDLS, CDR2 YYNGEE. The germline V and J ends were trimmed by 1 base and 5 bases, with 9 bases remaining between them. The CDR3 region is CASSVQGRYGYTF. DNA for the CDR3: TGTGCCAGCAGCGTACAGGGGAGGTATGGCTACACCTTC.

This clonotype occurred a few times. This chain links TRBV28 with TRBJ1-6; D is possibly TRBD1 (5 bases). The germline V gene encodes CDR1 MDHEN and CDR2 SYDVKM. There are 16 residues in the CDR3. The V end lost 4 bases, the J end lost 0 bases, and 10 bases lay between the germline ends. DNA of the CDR3: TGTGCCAGCAGTTCCCAGGGCAACTCCTATAATTCACCCCTCCACTTT. It yields the protein CASSSQGNSYNSPLHF.

This clonotype was counted between two and nine times. CDR3 bases: TGCGCCAGCAGCCCGACAGTGAGTCACACTGAAGCTTTCTTT. Its protein product is CASSPTVSHTEAFF. The chain carries TRBV5-1 and TRBJ1-1; tentative D call: TRBD1 (5 bases). The V and J ends lost 4 bases and 3 bases respectively, with 13 bases between them. Germline assignment: CDR1 SGHRS and CDR2 YFSETQ. This CDR3 spans 14 amino acids.

The chain recombines TRBV12-3 or TRBV12-4 with TRBJ1-3; D is ambiguous. There are 15 residues in the CDR3. With 2 bases removed from V and 1 base from J, the gap between germline ends came to 9 bases. This chain's CDR3 is CASSLPGRSGNTIYF. CDR3 nucleotide sequence: TGTGCCAGCAGTTTACCAGGCAGGTCTGGAAACACCATATATTTT.

This CDR3 is CASGFSGERYEQYF. CDR3 bases: TGTGCCAGTGGGTTTAGCGGAGAAAGGTACGAGCAGTACTTC. The rearrangement uses TRBV6-2 or TRBV6-3 and TRBJ2-7; possibly TRBD2 for D (6 bases). There are 14 residues in the CDR3. Germline V gene sequence: CDR1 MNHEY, CDR2 SVGEGT. Trimming pared 9 bases from V and 4 bases from J, leaving 19 bases between.

This clonotype has a handful of counts. This chain connects TRBV24-1 to TRBJ2-3; TRBD2 aligns across 7 bases. The CDR3 totals 17 residues. After removal of 4 bases from V and 0 bases from J, the junction contained 9 bases not matched to a gene. Germline V CDR1 and CDR2: KGHDR, SFDVKD. CDR3 in DNA: TGTGCCACCAGTGACCCGACTAGCCGAACTAGCACAGATACGCAGTATTTT. Amino acid sequence: CATSDPTSRTSTDTQYF.

There are many counts of this clonotype. V is TRBV5-1 and J is TRBJ2-1, with unresolved D. Deletions cut 0 bases from V and 4 bases from J, with 14 bases between. The CDR3 covers 16 residues. The germline gives CDR1 SGHRS, CDR2 YFSETQ. The DNA for the CDR3 is TGCGCCAGCAGCTTGGAGGACCCCCGGATATACAATGAGCAGTTCTTC. Its protein product is CASSLEDPRIYNEQFF.

This clonotype was counted at least ten times. V gene TRBV5-1 combines with J gene TRBJ2-1, with 12 bases lining up with TRBD2. V lost 4 bases and J lost 3; bases outside the gene matches: 2. This CDR3 contains 15 residues. CDR1 is SGHRS and CDR2 is YFSETQ in the germline V gene. As DNA, the CDR3 is TGCGCCAGCAGCCAGACTAGCGGGAGCTACAATGAGCAGTTCTTC. This encodes CASSQTSGSYNEQFF. Based on the CDR3 plus reference TRBV5-1 and TRBJ2-1, the full variable domain is KAGVTQTPRYLIKTRGQQVTLSCSPISGHRSVSWYQQTPGQGLQFLFEYFSETQRNKGNFPGRFSGRQFSNSRSEMNVSTLELGDSALYLCASSQTSGSYNEQFFGPGTRLTVL.

The V and J genes are TRBV20-1 and TRBJ2-5; 9 bases fit TRBD2. Per the germline V gene, CDR1 is DFQATT and CDR2 is SNEGSKA (reference sequence). V lost 0 bases and J lost 5; bases outside the gene matches: 10. The CDR3 consists of 16 residues. The CDR3 DNA reads TGCAGTGCTAGAGATCAATTAGCGGGGGTTCAGGAGACCCAGTACTTC. Translated, it gives CSARDQLAGVQETQYF.

This clonotype showed up just a few times. The chain combines TRBV15 with TRBJ2-1; tentatively, D is TRBD1 (5 bases). This CDR3 is 14 amino acids long. V was shortened by 0 bases and J by 6 bases, with 9 bases between the two germline ends. Looked up from germline, CDR1 is LNHNV and CDR2 is YYDKDF (reference sequence). The CDR3 is CATSRDPQGNEQFF. Here the CDR3 DNA reads TGTGCCACCAGCAGAGACCCCCAGGGCAATGAGCAGTTCTTC.

The CDR3, as DNA: TGCGCCAGCAGCCGAACGATGGGAAGTGGAACAGATACGCAGTATTTT. Translating it yields CASSRTMGSGTDTQYF. The V gene is TRBV5-1, the J gene TRBJ2-3; D unresolved. Per the germline V gene, CDR1 is SGHRS and CDR2 is YFSETQ. There are 16 residues in the CDR3. The germline V and J ends were trimmed by 4 bases and 3 bases, with 18 bases remaining between them.

This clonotype was observed at least ten times. The V gene is TRBV7-2, the J gene TRBJ2-3; TRBD2 matches at 8 bases. V was pared by 3 bases and J by 1 base, with 6 bases of the junction left unmatched. Germline V gene data show CDR1 as SGHTA and CDR2 as FQGNSA. The CDR3 is made up of 16 amino acids. The CDR3 loop reads CASSFRLASGTDTQYF. In nucleotides, the CDR3 is TGTGCCAGCAGCTTCCGACTAGCGTCTGGCACAGATACGCAGTATTTT.

This clonotype was detected only a few times. The rearrangement uses TRBV10-3 and TRBJ1-6, with a weak D call TRBD1 (6 bases). V lost 4 bases, J lost 6 bases, and 13 bases lay in between. This CDR3 contains 15 residues. The germline CDR1 and CDR2 sequences are ENHRY and SYGVKD. CDR3 sequence (DNA): TGTGCCATCAGTGTGTGGGGGGCTGGTAATTCACCCCTCCACTTT. This encodes CAISVWGAGNSPLHF.

This clonotype was counted ten times or more. The chain employs TRBV20-1 and TRBJ2-7; D may be TRBD1 (7 bases). Germline CDR1 and CDR2: DFQATT and SNEGSKA (reference sequence). Trimming stripped 6 bases from V and 0 bases from J, with 18 bases between. CDR3 length: 15 residues. CDR3 sequence: CSATLGGGHSYEQYF. For the CDR3, the DNA is TGCAGTGCGACCCTTGGAGGGGGCCACTCCTACGAGCAGTACTTC.

This clonotype was seen more than once but under ten times. The V call is TRBV5-1, the J call TRBJ2-3; D tentatively reads TRBD1 or TRBD2 (5 bases each). CDR3 length: 15 residues. V was pared by 0 bases and J by 0 bases, with 8 bases between. Germline V gene lookup returns CDR1 SGHRS and CDR2 YFSETQ. The chain's CDR3 is CASSLEGPSTDTQYF. Here the CDR3 DNA reads TGCGCCAGCAGCTTGGAGGGACCAAGCACAGATACGCAGTATTTT.

This clonotype has just a few counts. The rearrangement links TRBV7-2 to TRBJ2-5, with D perhaps TRBD2 (5 bases). The germline gives CDR1 SGHTA, CDR2 FQGNSA. Trimming removed 7 bases at V and 10 bases at J, with 19 bases between. The CDR3 length is 13 residues. The CDR3 DNA reads as TGTGCCAGCACCCAAGCCGGGGATCGGAACCAGTACTTC. Translation: CASTQAGDRNQYF.

With regard to this clonotype: Mismatch with germline at one junction end may stem from a read error. The V and J genes are TRBV6-1 and TRBJ2-7; 13 positions agree with TRBD2. CDR3 length: 15 amino acids. Germline CDR1 is MNHNS and CDR2 is SASEGT. CDR3 protein: CAGSLLAGGRNEQYF. The CDR3 coding sequence is TGTGCCGGCAGCCTACTAGCGGGGGGGCGCAACGAGCAGTACTTC.

The table lists this clonotype with a few counts. CDR3 in amino acids: CATSPGTGVNQPQHF. The CDR3, as DNA: TGTGCCACCAGTCCCGGGACAGGGGTCAATCAGCCCCAGCATTTT. This chain connects TRBV15 to TRBJ1-5, with 10 bases aligning to TRBD1. This CDR3 is built from 15 residues. Germline V gene lookup returns CDR1 LNHNV and CDR2 YYDKDF (reference sequence). The V gene end was trimmed by 6 bases and the J gene end by 3 bases; junction bases not matched to a gene: 5. The whole variable domain, filled in from reference TRBV15 and TRBJ1-5, reads DAMVIQNPRYQVTQFGKPVTLSCSQTLNHNVMYWYQQKSSQAPKLLFHYYDKDFNNEADTPDNFQSRRPNTSFCFLDIRSPGLGDTAMYLCATSPGTGVNQPQHFGDGTRLSIL.

V is TRBV20-1 and J is TRBJ1-2; possibly TRBD1 for D (5 bases). CDR1 and CDR2 (germline): DFQATT, SNEGSKA (reference sequence). V shed 8 bases and J shed 5 bases, with 12 bases lying between them. CDR3 length equals 11 residues. CDR3 nucleotides: TGCAGTCCGAATCCAGGGTATGGCTACACCTTC. Protein: CSPNPGYGYTF.

There are a few counts of this clonotype. CDR3 in amino acids: CATSSWGGGSGNQPQHF. As DNA, the CDR3 is TGTGCCACCAGCAGTTGGGGAGGGGGCTCGGGCAATCAGCCCCAGCATTTT. The V gene is TRBV15, the J gene TRBJ1-5; 7 nucleotides match TRBD1. The V and J ends lost 3 bases and 2 bases, in that order; junction bases with no gene match: 10. Germline V gene sequence: CDR1 LNHNV, CDR2 YYDKDF (reference sequence). This CDR3 region has 17 residues.

J is TRBJ1-2 and V is TRBV28; 8 bases match TRBD1. Germline values: CDR1 MDHEN, CDR2 SYDVKM. CDR3 size: 18 residues. Trimming removed 6 bases from V and 0 bases from J; junction bases left unmatched: 15. CDR3 DNA sequence: TGTGCCAGCAGCCATGACAGGGGTACTCCCCAATCTAACTATGGCTACACCTTC. This sequence encodes CASSHDRGTPQSNYGYTF.

This chain uses TRBV6-5 with TRBJ1-2; D perhaps matches TRBD1 (5 bases). The CDR3 totals 14 residues. Germline CDR1 and CDR2: MNHEY and SVGAGI. The germline V and J ends were trimmed by 4 bases and 5 bases, with 14 bases remaining between them. The CDR3: CASSSSRDVYGYTF. The CDR3 DNA is TGTGCCAGCAGTTCGTCCCGGGACGTTTATGGCTACACCTTC.

V is TRBV5-1 and J is TRBJ2-5; 7 bases fit TRBD2. CDR3 length: 19 amino acids. V was clipped by 2 bases and J by 2 bases; unmatched bases: 18. Germline V gives CDR1 SGHRS, CDR2 YFSETQ. CDR3 sequence: CASSLIPTVGGGSQETQYF. CDR3 nucleotide sequence: TGCGCCAGCAGCTTAATCCCTACTGTCGGCGGGGGTTCTCAAGAGACCCAGTACTTC.

This chain joins TRBV28 and TRBJ1-1; D gene uncertain. Germline CDR1 and CDR2: MDHEN and SYDVKM. The CDR3 extends over 13 amino acids. The ends were cut back, 7 bases at V and 4 bases at J, with 13 bases in the middle. The CDR3 here is CASTPQTGTEAFF. The CDR3 nucleotides read TGTGCCAGCACCCCTCAGACCGGCACTGAAGCTTTCTTT.